A single sample gave rise to the 26 T cell receptor beta chains below, sequenced in a study of T-cell memory formation after mild COVID-19. One entry per CDR3 protein, called by TCRdb with MiXCR from the 5' RACE reads. This table holds a few hundred thousand distinct CDR3 sequences, about 10% found once. The material sequenced was PBMCs or a T cell subset sorted from them (not recorded which). These receptors were obtained from a man aged 18 to 30 who had mild COVID-19 (a few samples of this study predate the infection). Cell type and time point are not known.

This clonotype has ten or more counts. V usage is TRBV9 and J usage is TRBJ2-1; no firm D call. Trimming left V 3 bases short and J 4 bases short, with 5 bases between. The CDR3 extends over 12 amino acids. Per germline, CDR1 SGDLS and CDR2 YYNGEE. DNA for the CDR3: TGTGCCAGCAGCGCTAGTTACAATGAGCAGTTCTTC. Amino acid sequence: CASSASYNEQFF.

The table lists this clonotype with a few counts. The V and J genes are TRBV11-2 and TRBJ1-6; TRBD1 might be the D (6 bases). The CDR3 length is 15 residues. Germline V gene data show CDR1 as SGHAT and CDR2 as FQNNGV. V was shortened by 6 bases and J by 11 bases, with 20 bases between the two germline ends. In nucleotides, the CDR3 is TGTGCCAGCAGGACCTACAGGGCCGAGGGGGCACCCCTCCACTTT. Protein product: CASRTYRAEGAPLHF.

This clonotype was detected ten times or more. The CDR3 DNA is TGCAGTGCTAGAGTGGGAGGGGGTAACTATGGCTACACCTTC. Residues: CSARVGGGNYGYTF. The chain employs TRBV20-1 and TRBJ1-2; tentatively, D is TRBD1 (6 bases). V shed 1 base and J shed 1 base, with 10 bases lying between them. The CDR3 is 14 residues long. Germline V gene data show CDR1 as DFQATT and CDR2 as SNEGSKA (reference sequence).

The genes are TRBV19 and TRBJ1-6, with TRBD1 matching 8 bases. CDR3 length: 16 residues. Germline assignment: CDR1 LNHDA and CDR2 SQIVND (reference sequence). J lost 9 bases, V lost 4 bases, and 11 bases had no gene match. Written as DNA, the CDR3 is TGTGCCAGTAGTACTTCCGGGACAGGACTGCGTTCACCCCTCCACTTT. Its protein product is CASSTSGTGLRSPLHF.

This clonotype was detected many times. V is TRBV20-1 and J is TRBJ1-1; D possibly corresponds to TRBD1 (5 bases). In germline, CDR1 is DFQATT, CDR2 SNEGSKA (reference sequence). CDR3 size: 13 residues. The ends were cut back, 8 bases at V and 5 bases at J, with 18 bases in the middle. The CDR3 here is CSTSRRGTTEAFF. DNA for the CDR3: TGCAGTACATCCCGGAGGGGAACGACTGAAGCTTTCTTT.

The V and J genes are TRBV11-2 and TRBJ1-2; a weak D match, TRBD1 (5 bases). This CDR3 is built from 18 residues. CDR1 is SGHAT and CDR2 is FQNNGV in the germline V gene. V gave up 0 bases and J gave up 8 bases, with 25 bases separating them. The CDR3 is CASSLDAWGKTRSGGYTF. CDR3 coding DNA: TGTGCCAGCAGCTTAGATGCGTGGGGGAAGACAAGGTCGGGCGGCTACACCTTC.

The CDR3 DNA reads as TGTGCCAGCAGCTTAGTGGGGACCCGCACAGATACGCAGTATTTT. This gives the protein CASSLVGTRTDTQYF. The chain joins TRBV7-2 to TRBJ2-3; either TRBD1 or TRBD2 may supply D (5 bases each). Looked up from germline, CDR1 is SGHTA and CDR2 is FQGNSA. V gave up 1 base and J gave up 1 base, with 9 bases separating them. This CDR3 region has 15 residues.

Only a few counts were recorded for this clonotype. This chain joins TRBV4-3 and TRBJ1-4; D is perhaps TRBD1 (5 bases). The CDR3 loop spans 16 amino acids. Per the germline V gene, CDR1 is LGHNA and CDR2 is YSLEER. Trimming cost V 0 bases and J 7 bases, with 15 bases left between them. The CDR3 sequence is CASSQDLGALGEKLFF. The CDR3 DNA follows: TGCGCCAGCAGCCAAGACCTCGGGGCTCTCGGTGAAAAACTGTTTTTT.

This clonotype was seen a handful of times. The genes are TRBV7-9 and TRBJ1-1; D is undetermined. V was cut by 3 bases and J by 10 bases, with 15 bases left in between. This CDR3 region has 13 residues. CDR1 is SEHNR, CDR2 FQNEAQ, per germline (reference sequence). CDR3 amino acids: CASSFGTGFPAFF. As DNA, the CDR3 is TGTGCCAGCAGCTTTGGCACGGGGTTTCCAGCTTTCTTT.

This clonotype was picked up a small number of times. The rearrangement uses TRBV2 and TRBJ2-2, with D unclear. The CDR3 totals 11 residues. Germline assignment: CDR1 SNHLY and CDR2 FYNNEI. V dropped 6 bases and J dropped 6 bases, with 5 bases sitting between them. The CDR3 region has the DNA TGTGCCAGCAGACCAGCCGGGGAGCTGTTTTTT. It is translated as CASRPAGELFF.

This sequence joins TRBV7-3 and TRBJ1-1; possible D gene TRBD1, 5 bases. From germline, CDR1 is SGHTA and CDR2 FQGTGA. V was pared by 4 bases and J by 3 bases, with 12 bases between. The CDR3 runs 14 residues. CDR3 in DNA: TGTGCCAGCAGCTCCCCAGGGTTATACACTGAAGCTTTCTTT. Translation: CASSSPGLYTEAFF.

This clonotype was picked up a small number of times. V is TRBV5-1 and J is TRBJ2-3; D gene unclear. This CDR3 is 13 amino acids long. The V end was cut by 1 base, the J end by 5 bases, with 8 bases between. From germline, CDR1 is SGHRS and CDR2 YFSETQ. CDR3 sequence: CASSLPGKDTQYF. CDR3 nucleotides: TGCGCCAGCAGCTTGCCAGGCAAAGATACGCAGTATTTT.

The chain recombines TRBV7-8 with TRBJ2-4, with a tentative D call TRBD1 (6 bases). Trimming stripped 1 base from V and 7 bases from J, with 14 bases between. Germline V gene sequence: CDR1 SGHVS, CDR2 FQNEAQ. The CDR3 is 15 residues long. CDR3: CASSLDLATGNIQYF. DNA of the CDR3: TGTGCCAGCAGCTTAGATCTGGCGACAGGCAACATTCAGTACTTC.

This clonotype was seen only a few times. This chain uses TRBV20-1 with TRBJ2-1; D may be TRBD2 (5 bases). Trimming stripped 4 bases from V and 4 bases from J, with 14 bases between. The CDR3 extends over 14 amino acids. Germline V gene data show CDR1 as DFQATT and CDR2 as SNEGSKA (reference sequence). CDR3: CSATGSQIYNEQFF. CDR3 DNA: TGCAGTGCTACGGGATCTCAAATTTACAATGAGCAGTTCTTC.

This clonotype was found a few times. The genes are TRBV12-3 or TRBV12-4 and TRBJ2-5; the match to TRBD1 covers 7 bases. This CDR3 spans 14 amino acids. The J segment lost 3 bases and the V segment lost 6 bases, leaving 7 bases of the junction unmatched. Written as DNA, the CDR3 is TGTGCCAGCAGCCCGGGACAGAGCAAAGAGACCCAGTACTTC. Its translation is CASSPGQSKETQYF.

The rearrangement links TRBV4-2 to TRBJ1-2, with a tentative D call TRBD1 (5 bases). The CDR3 contains 15 residues. CDR1 is LGHNA, CDR2 YNFKEQ, per germline. V dropped 0 bases and J dropped 1 base, with 9 bases sitting between them. CDR3 sequence (DNA): TGTGCCAGCAGCCAAGACAGGACAATTAACTATGGCTACACCTTC. Encoded protein: CASSQDRTINYGYTF.

The J gene is TRBJ2-5, the V gene TRBV4-2; TRBD2 aligns across 10 bases. Germline V lookup: CDR1 LGHNA, CDR2 YNFKEQ. V was pared by 4 bases and J by 5 bases, with 16 bases of the junction left unmatched. CDR3 length: 18 residues. CDR3 region: CASSLGLAGAPGGETQYF. CDR3 sequence (DNA): TGTGCCAGCAGCCTCGGCCTAGCGGGGGCCCCGGGGGGGGAGACCCAGTACTTC.

This clonotype appeared a few times. The chain recombines TRBV28 with TRBJ2-3; D is undetermined. The CDR3 is 14 amino acids. The germline V and J ends were trimmed by 5 bases and 4 bases, with 13 bases remaining between them. Per the germline V gene, CDR1 is MDHEN and CDR2 is SYDVKM. The CDR3 nucleotides are TGTGCCAGCAGTCCATCGTCCCCGGCAGATACGCAGTATTTT. This sequence encodes CASSPSSPADTQYF.

The chain combines TRBV12-3 or TRBV12-4 with TRBJ1-2, with 7 positions matching TRBD1. The CDR3 loop spans 14 amino acids. V shed 6 bases, J shed 10 bases, and the junction held 14 bases outside the gene matches. CDR3 coding DNA: TGTGCCAGCAGGAACCACGGACAGGAGAAGGACTACACCTTC. This codes for CASRNHGQEKDYTF.

There are a few counts of this clonotype. The J gene is TRBJ2-1, the V gene TRBV5-1; TRBD2 is a possible D gene (5 bases). The length of the CDR3 is 13 residues. V was pared by 1 base and J by 6 bases, with 8 bases between. Germline V CDR1 and CDR2: SGHRS, YFSETQ. This CDR3 reads CASSLPGSNEQFF. The CDR3 region has the DNA TGCGCCAGCAGCTTGCCGGGGAGCAATGAGCAGTTCTTC.

This clonotype has only a few counts. The chain recombines TRBV2 with TRBJ2-7; no firm D call. V was clipped by 1 base and J by 2 bases, with 9 bases between them. CDR1 SNHLY and CDR2 FYNNEI come from the germline V gene. There are 14 residues in the CDR3. The CDR3: CASSEDWNPYEQYF. The CDR3 nucleotides are TGTGCCAGCAGTGAAGACTGGAATCCCTACGAGCAGTACTTC.

This chain connects TRBV25-1 to TRBJ1-2; D gene uncertain. CDR1 MGHDK and CDR2 SYGVNS come from the germline V gene. The CDR3 contains 13 residues. The V gene lost 6 bases and the J gene lost 4 bases, with 12 bases spanning the gap. In DNA, the CDR3 is TGTGCCAGCAGAAGCAATACGGCCTATGGCTACACCTTC. Residues: CASRSNTAYGYTF.

Many counts were recorded for this clonotype. The chain employs TRBV18 and TRBJ2-1; no definite D call. In germline, CDR1 is KGHSH, CDR2 LQKENI. The V and J ends lost 1 base and 0 bases respectively, with 4 bases between them. The CDR3 spans 14 residues. The CDR3 region is CASSPQASYNEQFF. CDR3 sequence (DNA): TGTGCCAGCTCACCACAGGCCTCCTACAATGAGCAGTTCTTC.

This chain connects TRBV19 to TRBJ1-5; tentatively, D is TRBD1 (6 bases). The V and J ends lost 7 bases and 3 bases respectively, with 19 bases between them. CDR1 and CDR2 from the germline V gene are LNHDA and SQIVND (reference sequence). The CDR3 runs 16 residues. CDR3 sequence reads: CASNQQGLPFNQPQHF. The CDR3 region has the DNA TGTGCCAGTAACCAGCAGGGGTTACCCTTCAATCAGCCCCAGCATTTT. Combining the CDR3 with reference TRBV19 and TRBJ1-5 gives the whole variable domain DGGITQSPKYLFRKEGQNVTLSCEQNLNHDAMYWYRQDPGQGLRLIYYSQIVNDFQKGDIAEGYSVSREKKESFPLTVTSAQKNPTAFYLCASNQQGLPFNQPQHFGDGTRLSIL.

This clonotype was observed a handful of times. The V and J genes are TRBV29-1 and TRBJ2-3, with D perhaps matching TRBD1 (5 bases). Trimming pared 2 bases from V and 3 bases from J, leaving 12 bases between. The germline V gene has CDR1 SQVTM and CDR2 ANQGSEA. This CDR3 comprises 14 residues. CDR3 sequence (DNA): TGCAGCGTTGAAACCAGGGTAGGGACAGATACGCAGTATTTT. This translates into CSVETRVGTDTQYF.

Only a few counts were recorded for this clonotype. This chain connects TRBV12-3 or TRBV12-4 to TRBJ2-4; D is perhaps TRBD2 (5 bases). V lost 6 bases and J 6 bases, leaving 9 bases between the germline ends. There are 12 residues in the CDR3. The CDR3 nucleotides are TGTGCCAGCAGGTCCGGAGGAAACATTCAGTACTTC. Translated: CASRSGGNIQYF.